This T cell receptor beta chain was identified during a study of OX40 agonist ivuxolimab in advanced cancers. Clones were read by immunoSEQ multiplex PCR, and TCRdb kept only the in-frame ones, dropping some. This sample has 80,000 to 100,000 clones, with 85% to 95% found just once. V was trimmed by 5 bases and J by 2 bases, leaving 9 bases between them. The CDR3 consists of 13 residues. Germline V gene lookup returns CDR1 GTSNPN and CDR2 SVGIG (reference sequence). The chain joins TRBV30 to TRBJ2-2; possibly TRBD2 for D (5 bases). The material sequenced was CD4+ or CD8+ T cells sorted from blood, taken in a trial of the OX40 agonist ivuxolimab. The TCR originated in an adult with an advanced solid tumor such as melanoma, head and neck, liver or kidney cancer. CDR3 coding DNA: TGTGCCTGGGGCGGGTTCAACACCGGGGAGCTGTTTTTT. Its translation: CAWGGFNTGELFF. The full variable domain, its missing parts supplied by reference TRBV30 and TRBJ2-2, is SQTIHQWPATLVQPVGSPLSLECTVEGTSNPNLYWYRQAAGRGLQLLFYSVGIGQISSEVPQNLSASRPQDRQFILSSKKLLLSDSGFYLCAWGGFNTGELFFGEGSRLTVL.